This TCR beta chain was documented in a study of blood T cell repertoires in COVID-19. In the original workflow: Reference gene primer amplification gave estimated nucleated cell counts. The repertoire was sequenced with immunoSEQ multiplex PCR; TCRdb's copy has only in-frame clones and lacks some. That table furnishes V, J and clone size, whereas the DNA furnished D and trimming. The sample shows roughly 150,000 clones, 84% of them seen only once. From germline, CDR1 is SGDLS and CDR2 YYNGEE. The CDR3 is 15 residues long. V was pared by 1 base and J by 1 base, with 9 bases between. The sequenced sample was peripheral blood. This receptor was obtained from a woman aged 45-65 years with acute or convalescent COVID-19. The gene calls are TRBV9 and TRBJ1-3; D unresolved. CDR3 residues: CASSVWGESGNTIYF. The CDR3, as DNA: TGTGCCAGCAGCGTATGGGGAGAATCTGGAAACACCATATATTTT.